This T cell receptor (beta chain) was observed in a study of blood T cell repertoires in COVID-19. Study background: Samples representing acute and convalescent COVID-19 were sourced from the United States, Italy and Spain.

Participants were placed into cohorts based on the clinical history they reported. Two consecutive negative NP/OP PCR tests, clearance, or resolved symptoms defined Cohort 3 recovery. Assay used: immunoSEQ multiplex PCR; TCRdb lists only in-frame clones, some missing. This sample carries more than 300,000 clones, approximately 84% of them seen once, and the ten largest clones take around 9.3%. This TCR was recovered from a woman between 18 and 29 years old who had recovered from COVID-19. Sequenced sample: PBMCs or T cells enriched from blood (not recorded which).

The CDR3 bases are TGTGCCAGCAGTGAACGTGAGGGGACAGGGGAAGACGAGCAGTACTTC. Amino acid sequence: CASSEREGTGEDEQYF. The chain uses TRBV25-1 and TRBJ2-7; 10 bases line up with TRBD1. The V segment lost 2 bases and the J segment 5 bases; nucleotides outside the gene matches: 9. CDR1 is MGHDK and CDR2 is SYGVNS in the germline V gene. The CDR3 covers 16 residues.